A selection of T cell receptor beta chains follows, all from one sample in a study of control samples from healthy donors and cancer patients. Sequenced by immunoSEQ multiplex PCR; TCRdb stores in-frame clones only, minus some. The sample lists around 130,000 clones, over 85% occurring once. Specimen: PBMCs. The receptors were sampled from a man aged 45-65 years with head and neck cancer. Both conserved end residues are part of each CDR3. The D gene is left open where the match is weak.

J	D	V	CDR3
TRBJ1-5	TRBD1	TRBV6-6	CASSWGQGAVQPQHF
TRBJ1-2	TRBD1	TRBV28	CASSSTGGRDYGYTF
TRBJ1-2	-	TRBV7-9	CASNSRGRHGYTF
TRBJ2-1	-	TRBV6-1	CASSGPRGGAQHYNEQFF
TRBJ2-2	-	TRBV6-2/TRBV6-3	CASSYSRDRNTGELFF
TRBJ1-5	-	TRBV29-1	CSVEGTDQPQHF
TRBJ1-5	TRBD1	TRBV30	CAWGQGHNQPQHF
TRBJ2-5	-	TRBV6-1	CASSEARSSTETQYF
TRBJ1-2	-	TRBV5-8	CASSRTTGPSRRGYTF
TRBJ2-1	TRBD2	TRBV27	CASSRLGTSLNEQFF
TRBJ2-7	-	TRBV30	CAWTPGLYEQYF
TRBJ2-7	-	TRBV21-1	CASSISYEQYF
TRBJ1-1	TRBD1	TRBV7-2	CASSPPPQGSTEAFF
TRBJ2-1	-	TRBV7-9	CASSLDDIFF
TRBJ1-2	-	TRBV5-5	CASSLQNYGYTF
TRBJ2-2	-	TRBV30	CAWSALGLNTGELFF
TRBJ1-5	TRBD1	TRBV30	CAWSGDRDQPQHF
TRBJ2-1	-	TRBV5-1	CASSGHEQEFF
TRBJ1-1	TRBD1	TRBV10-3	CAVSETGTGGEAFF
TRBJ1-2	TRBD1	TRBV27	CASSGGTALGGYTF
TRBJ1-1	TRBD1	TRBV4-1	CASSQGDRARDTEAFF
TRBJ2-5	-	TRBV7-9	CASREGGETQYF
TRBJ1-6	-	TRBV3-1/TRBV3-2	CASSQVVDSPLHF
TRBJ1-6	TRBD1	TRBV2	CASSRDSNSPLHF
TRBJ2-1	-	TRBV27	CASTTGPPFYEQFF
TRBJ2-1	TRBD1	TRBV6-1	CASSEAPGQQGLNEQFF
TRBJ1-2	TRBD1	TRBV7-9	CASSPGDRAYGYTF
TRBJ2-6	-	TRBV30	CAWSVLGRVLTGANVLTF
TRBJ1-3	-	TRBV12-3/TRBV12-4	CASSFGGRGTIYF
TRBJ2-5	-	TRBV14	CASSQVDRGTQYF
TRBJ2-3	TRBD2	TRBV28	CASSLGGGSTDTQYF
TRBJ2-3	-	TRBV13	CASSLPWGLTAPDTQYF
TRBJ2-2	TRBD1	TRBV5-1	CASSFGQAQVITGELFF
TRBJ1-1	-	TRBV21-1	CASSNIGGTEVGEAFF
TRBJ2-5	TRBD2	TRBV18	CASSPSGPGGETQYF
TRBJ1-1	-	TRBV30	CAWSVLPEMNTEAFF
TRBJ2-4	-	TRBV2	CASSPQTSVKNIQYF